This TCR beta chain was captured in a study of OX40 agonist ivuxolimab in advanced cancers. The data were produced by immunoSEQ multiplex PCR, yet TCRdb's version contains in-frame clones alone and is incomplete. The sample includes 92,000 or so clones, roughly 80% of them seen just once. This CDR3 spans 11 amino acids. The germline V gene encodes CDR1 SGHAT and CDR2 FQNNGV. Trimming left V 5 bases short and J 7 bases short, with 8 bases between. V usage is TRBV11-2 and J usage is TRBJ2-5; D gene unclear. Sequencing was performed on CD4+ or CD8+ T cells sorted from blood, taken in a trial of the OX40 agonist ivuxolimab. The source is an adult with an advanced solid tumor such as melanoma, head and neck, liver or kidney cancer. CDR3 loop: CASSPGRTQYF. In nucleotides, the CDR3 is TGTGCCAGCAGCCCCGGCAGGACCCAGTACTTC.